This T cell receptor (beta chain) was sequenced during a study of cytotoxic CD8 clonotypes in ibrutinib-treated CLL. Study details: Some 25 partial and 2 complete responses; at median about 70 months, roughly 15 remitted, some 12 progressed. When averaged across all of the samples, the counts came to hundreds of thousands of productive templates and more than 75,000 productive rearrangements. Study-wide findings and caveats: Sustained-remission and progressing patients had unequal sampling times.

Details on this clone: Its cognate antigen is unknown.

Target depth was 1 in 200,000 to 1 in 1 million T cells, about 10x per clonotype. The assay was immunoSEQ multiplex PCR, and TCRdb's table has in-frame clones only and misses some. This table holds some 200,000 clones, roughly 72% found once. This CDR3 spans 17 amino acids. The germline CDR1 and CDR2 sequences are SGHVS and FNYEAQ. V lost 5 bases and J lost 4, with 22 bases in between. The chain uses TRBV7-6 and TRBJ2-3; maybe TRBD2 (6 bases). The sequenced sample was PBMCs, obtained after 24 months of ibrutinib treatment. This TCR was sampled from a human donor with chronic lymphocytic leukemia. The CDR3 region is CASSPSRYSGSSDTQYF. The CDR3 region has the DNA TGTGCCAGCAGCCCCTCGAGATATTCCGGGAGCTCAGATACGCAGTATTTT. Supplemented by reference TRBV7-6 and TRBJ2-3, the full variable domain reads GAGVSQSPRYKVTKRGQDVALRCDPISGHVSLYWYRQALGQGPEFLTYFNYEAQQDKSGLPNDRFSAERPEGSISTLTIQRTEQRDSAMYRCASSPSRYSGSSDTQYFGPGTRLTVL.